A single sample is the source of the 30 T cell receptor beta chains below, sequenced in a study of tumor and adjacent non-tumor tissue in lung cancer. Three rounds of nested PCR, following a modified ARM-PCR protocol, produced the TCRbeta library. Each CDR3 protein gets one entry after TCRdb re-called the multiplex PCR reads with MiXCR. The sample has approximately 120,000 distinct CDR3 sequences; 66% are singletons. RNA was extracted from bulk tissue without any cell sorting. What was sequenced was lung tumor tissue. The receptors stem from a man aged 25 to 40 with non-small cell lung cancer.

For this clonotype: A single base separates this from a much larger clone, so it may be a read error. The V gene is TRBV12-3 or TRBV12-4, the J gene TRBJ1-3, with unresolved D. The CDR3 contains 13 residues. CDR3 nucleotides: TGTGCCAACAGTTGGAGCTCTGGAAACACCATATATTTT. Its translation is CANSWSSGNTIYF.

This clonotype has ten or more counts. The chain uses TRBV20-1 and TRBJ2-1; the match to TRBD2 covers 7 bases. V lost 0 bases and J lost 5; bases outside the gene matches: 10. Germline CDR1 and CDR2: DFQATT and SNEGSKA (reference sequence). The CDR3 is made up of 16 amino acids. CDR3 in DNA: TGCAGTGCTAGAGATGGGCTGGCGCGGGAGAACAATGAGCAGTTCTTC. It is translated as CSARDGLARENNEQFF.

Concerning this clonotype: This may stem from a read error, because a much larger clone lies one nucleotide away. J is TRBJ1-4 and V is TRBV4-2; D perhaps matches TRBD1 (5 bases). The CDR3 has 14 residues. Looked up from germline, CDR1 is LGHNA and CDR2 is YNFKEQ. CDR3 in amino acids: CTSSQAGTNEKLFF. The CDR3 bases are TGTACCAGCAGCCAAGCAGGGACTAATGAAAAACTGTTTTTT.

Points on this clonotype: One end of the junction fails to match germline, which may point to a read error. The rearrangement uses TRBV4-1 and TRBJ1-1; TRBD1 aligns across 7 bases. Germline assignment: CDR1 MGHRA and CDR2 YSYEKL. The CDR3 loop spans 12 amino acids. As DNA, the CDR3 is TGCGCTAGCAGCCGGGGGACAGTTGAAGCTTTCTTT. Encoded protein: CASSRGTVEAFF.

There are a few counts of this clonotype. V gene TRBV18 combines with J gene TRBJ1-2; D call uncertain. Deletions cut 2 bases from V and 8 bases from J, with 9 bases between. Germline CDR1 reads KGHSH; CDR2 reads LQKENI. This CDR3 has 12 amino acids. The CDR3 DNA reads TGTGCCAGCTCACCAGAAGTATGGGGCTACACCTTC. As protein: CASSPEVWGYTF.

About this clonotype itself: A clone one base away is much larger, so this may be a read error. V is TRBV6-1 and J is TRBJ2-6; D ambiguous. Trimming left V 8 bases short and J 0 bases short, with 11 bases between. From germline, CDR1 is MNHNS and CDR2 SASEGT. The CDR3 totals 15 residues. The CDR3: CASAQGPSGANVLTF. The CDR3, as DNA: TGTGCCAGCGCGCAAGGCCCCTCTGGGGCCAACGTCCTGACTTTC.

The chain links TRBV12-3 or TRBV12-4 to TRBJ2-7; D is perhaps TRBD2 (5 bases). V dropped 4 bases and J dropped 7 bases, with 20 bases sitting between them. The CDR3 has 15 residues. The CDR3 region is CASSWSPGLVGEQYF. The CDR3, as DNA: TGTGCCAGCAGTTGGTCCCCTGGACTTGTCGGAGAGCAGTACTTC.

The chain employs TRBV11-3 and TRBJ2-1; D gene uncertain. CDR3 length equals 17 residues. The germline V gene has CDR1 SGHNT and CDR2 YENEEA. V lost 1 base and J 16 bases, leaving 29 bases between the germline ends. CDR3 amino acids: CASSLGLRLVLKNEYFF. The CDR3 DNA reads TGTGCCAGCAGCTTAGGATTAAGGCTGGTCCTGAAGAATGAGTACTTCTTC.

As to this clonotype: The CDR3 does not close with the conserved phenylalanine or tryptophan, likely indicating a read error. The chain carries TRBV28 and TRBJ2-2; 7 positions match TRBD2. The CDR3 is 14 residues long. The germline V gene encodes CDR1 MDHEN and CDR2 SYDVKM. The V and J ends lost 6 bases and 8 bases, in that order; junction bases with no gene match: 9. The CDR3, as DNA: TGTGCCAGCAGAATGGCTAGCGGCACGGGGGAGCTGTTTTAT. It specifies CASRMASGTGELFY.

The gene calls are TRBV11-2 and TRBJ2-1, with D unresolved. Germline V lookup: CDR1 SGHAT, CDR2 FQNNGV. V lost 1 base to trimming and J lost 6 bases, with 19 bases between them. This CDR3 has 17 residues. CDR3 in amino acids: CASSLGSAAWESNEQFF. DNA for the CDR3: TGTGCCAGCAGCTTAGGATCGGCAGCCTGGGAAAGCAATGAGCAGTTCTTC. Supplemented by reference TRBV11-2 and TRBJ2-1, the full variable domain reads EAGVAQSPRYKIIEKRQSVAFWCNPISGHATLYWYQQILGQGPKLLIQFQNNGVVDDSQLPKDRFSAERLKGVDSTLKIQPAKLEDSAVYLCASSLGSAAWESNEQFFGPGTRLTVL.

On this clonotype itself: Sequence at one end of the junction differs from germline and may be a read error. J is TRBJ2-2 and V is TRBV6-6; the match to TRBD1 covers 10 bases. Per the germline V gene, CDR1 is MNHNY and CDR2 is SVGAGI (reference sequence). The CDR3 is 15 residues long. This CDR3 is CASSQGQGYNGELFF. The CDR3 nucleotides read TGTGCCAGCAGTCAGGGACAGGGGTATAACGGGGAACTGTTTTTT.

Comment on this clonotype: With a much larger clone just one base away, this may be a read error. The genes are TRBV12-3 or TRBV12-4 and TRBJ1-1; D might be TRBD1 (6 bases). The CDR3 has 14 amino acids. CDR3 amino acids: CASSFGGPGTDAFF. CDR3 DNA: TGTGCCAGCAGTTTTGGGGGGCCGGGCACTGACGCTTTCTTT.

The chain links TRBV10-3 to TRBJ1-2, with D hard to call. Germline values: CDR1 ENHRY, CDR2 SYGVKD. Between the trimmed V and J ends, which lost 6 bases and 3 bases, there was a span of 11 bases. The CDR3 contains 13 residues. The CDR3 DNA is TGTGCCATCAGGAAGGTTTCTGACTATGGCTACACCTTC. As protein: CAIRKVSDYGYTF.

For this clonotype: The junction and the germline gene differ at one end; a read error may be behind it. This chain connects TRBV12-3 or TRBV12-4 to TRBJ1-5; TRBD1 agrees at 7 bases. The CDR3 covers 15 residues. CDR3 sequence (DNA): TGTGCCAGCAGCAGACAGGGCCCTATCAATCAGCCACAGCATTTT. Its translation: CASSRQGPINQPQHF.

A remark on this clonotype: At one end the junction does not follow the germline gene, possibly because of a read error. The chain employs TRBV29-1 and TRBJ2-2; possible D gene TRBD1, 6 bases. Germline CDR1 SQVTM, CDR2 ANQGSEA. There are 15 residues in the CDR3. The CDR3 reads CSVEPDSAMTGEPFF. The CDR3 DNA sequence: TGCAGCGTCGAACCGGACAGCGCTATGACCGGGGAGCCGTTTTTT.

The J gene is TRBJ2-3, the V gene TRBV7-9; 7 positions agree with TRBD1. The V gene end was trimmed by 3 bases and the J gene end by 6 bases; junction bases not matched to a gene: 18. The CDR3 totals 18 residues. The germline V gene has CDR1 SEHNR and CDR2 FQNEAQ (reference sequence). The CDR3 is CASSFGTGTEFTPDTQYF. The CDR3 bases are TGTGCCAGCAGCTTCGGTACCGGGACAGAGTTTACCCCTGATACGCAGTATTTT. Full variable domain (outside the CDR3, taken from reference TRBV7-9 and TRBJ2-3): DTGVSQNPRHKITKRGQNVTFRCDPISEHNRLYWYRQTLGQGPEFLTYFQNEAQLEKSRLLSDRFSAERPKGSFSTLEIQRTEQGDSAMYLCASSFGTGTEFTPDTQYFGPGTRLTVL.

The chain has TRBV7-2 and TRBJ1-2; D might be TRBD1 (6 bases). The CDR3 consists of 14 residues. Trimming took off 2 bases at V and 12 bases at J, with 19 bases between the two ends. Germline V lookup: CDR1 SGHTA, CDR2 FQGNSA. CDR3 nucleotides: TGTGCCAGCAGCTTAACCGGGACAACCTGGGGCCACACCTTC. It codes for CASSLTGTTWGHTF.

On this clonotype: One base away lies a much larger clone, so this may be a sequencing read error. A read error is likely, as this CDR3 ends without the conserved phenylalanine or tryptophan. The chain uses TRBV20-1 and TRBJ2-7, with no clear D. The CDR3 loop spans 14 amino acids. The germline CDR1 and CDR2 sequences are DFQATT and SNEGSKA (reference sequence). V was clipped by 0 bases and J by 2 bases, with 11 bases between them. The CDR3 nucleotides read TGCAGTGCTAGAGATCTGGCAGCAGCCTACGAGCAGTACCTC. Translating it yields CSARDLAAAYEQYL.

Regarding this clonotype: An end of the junction does not agree with germline; a read error may underlie this. The chain uses TRBV16 and TRBJ2-1, with 13 nucleotides matching TRBD2. The CDR3 length is 17 residues. Germline assignment: CDR1 KGHSY and CDR2 FQNENV. Here the CDR3 reads CASSQAELAGGDHEQHF. In DNA, the CDR3 is TGTGCCAGCAGCCAAGCAGAACTAGCGGGGGGGGACCATGAGCAGCACTTC. Supplemented by reference TRBV16 and TRBJ2-1, the full variable domain reads GEEVAQTPKHLVRGEGQKAKLYCAPIKGHSYVFWYQQVLKNEFKFLISFQNENVFDETGMPKERFSAKCLPNSPCSLEIQATKLEDSAVYFCASSQAELAGGDHEQHFGPGTRLTVL.

As concerns this clonotype: This could be a read error, since a much larger clone is one nucleotide away. The rearrangement links TRBV6-1 to TRBJ2-1; 12 bases are shared with TRBD2. The CDR3 is 15 amino acids. CDR1 MNHNS and CDR2 SASEGT come from the germline V gene. This CDR3 reads CASSELAGGYNERFF. CDR3 DNA sequence: TGTGCCAGCAGTGAACTAGCGGGAGGGTACAATGAGCGGTTCTTC.

Turning to this clonotype: The junction departs from germline at one end; a sequencing error may be responsible. This chain uses TRBV6-2 or TRBV6-3 with TRBJ2-7; 7 positions match TRBD1. Germline V gives CDR1 MNHEY, CDR2 SVGEGT. This CDR3 contains 15 residues. The CDR3: CASSYSRTGIGEQYF. CDR3 nucleotide sequence: TGTGCAAGCAGTTACTCTCGGACAGGAATCGGCGAGCAGTACTTC.

Note on this clonotype: Mismatch with germline at one junction end may stem from a read error. The V call is TRBV5-5, the J call TRBJ2-7; D may be TRBD2 (6 bases). Germline lookup yields CDR1 SGHKS and CDR2 YYEKEE (reference sequence). The CDR3 length is 15 residues. Here the CDR3 reads CASSLFGGNTYERCF. As DNA, the CDR3 is TGTGCCAGCAGCTTGTTCGGCGGGAATACCTACGAGCGGTGCTTC.

As regards this clonotype: A read error may explain this, as a much larger clone is one base away. J is TRBJ1-1 and V is TRBV6-2 or TRBV6-3; D unclear. This CDR3 has 14 residues. Germline CDR1 is MNHEY and CDR2 is SVGEGT. CDR3: CTSSYLMVRPEAFF. The CDR3 bases are TGTACCAGCAGTTACCTCATGGTTCGACCTGAAGCTTTCTTT.

A word on this clonotype: With a much larger clone just one base away, this may be a read error. The chain carries TRBV20-1 and TRBJ2-5; 8 nucleotides match TRBD2. The CDR3 sequence is 14 residues long. Per germline, CDR1 DFQATT and CDR2 SNEGSKA (reference sequence). J lost 5 bases, V lost 4 bases, and 9 bases had no gene match. The CDR3 loop reads CSAIGGGWHETQYF. As DNA, the CDR3 is TGCAGTGCTATCGGGGGGGGGTGGCATGAGACCCAGTACTTC.

This clonotype was observed at least ten times. This chain joins TRBV10-2 and TRBJ2-3; TRBD2 agrees at 7 bases. The CDR3 extends over 13 amino acids. The germline CDR1 and CDR2 sequences are WSHSY and SAAADI. Unmatched junction bases numbered 11, after V lost 7 bases and J lost 10 bases. CDR3 in DNA: TGCGCCAGCAAACCTAGCGGCCCCAGCTCGCAGTATTTT. Translated, it gives CASKPSGPSSQYF.

The sample holds many counts of this clonotype. The chain joins TRBV29-1 to TRBJ2-1; the D gene could be TRBD1 or TRBD2 (6 bases each). CDR3 length equals 14 residues. Trimming pared 7 bases from V and 4 bases from J, leaving 17 bases between. Germline V CDR1 and CDR2: SQVTM, ANQGSEA. The CDR3, as DNA: TGCAGCGCCGGAGGGGGGCTTCAATACAATGAGCAGTTCTTC. Its protein is CSAGGGLQYNEQFF.

This clonotype has ten or more counts. The V call is TRBV4-1, the J call TRBJ2-5; the D is unclear. This CDR3 has 14 residues. The V and J ends lost 0 bases and 3 bases respectively, with 8 bases between them. From germline, CDR1 is MGHRA and CDR2 YSYEKL. CDR3 loop: CASSQEETKETQYF. For the CDR3, the DNA is TGCGCCAGCAGCCAAGAAGAAACCAAAGAGACCCAGTACTTC.

A note on this clonotype: Since a much larger clone is just one base distant, this may be a read error. The chain is built from TRBV20-1 and TRBJ2-7, with unresolved D. The CDR3 consists of 15 residues. Germline CDR1 DFQATT, CDR2 SNEGSKA (reference sequence). This chain's CDR3 is CSASDGTANSYELYF. In DNA, the CDR3 is TGCAGTGCTAGCGACGGTACTGCAAACTCCTACGAGCTGTACTTC.

Comment on this clonotype: A much larger clonotype is one base distant, so this may be a read error. The chain has TRBV10-3 and TRBJ2-7, with 10 bases fitting TRBD2. CDR3 size: 14 residues. The germline gives CDR1 ENHRY, CDR2 SYGVKD. DNA of the CDR3: TGTACCACCGTAGAGCGGGGGGGATCCTACGAGCAGTACTTC. It encodes CTTVERGGSYEQYF.

In regard to this clonotype: The junction departs from the called germline gene at one end, perhaps through a read error. The chain links TRBV5-1 to TRBJ2-1; 8 nucleotides line up with TRBD2. Germline V gene lookup returns CDR1 SGHRS and CDR2 YFSETQ. The CDR3 totals 16 residues. CDR3 coding DNA: TGCACCAGCAACATTCTACTAGCGGTTACCTACAATGAGCAGTTCTTC. This translates into CTSNILLAVTYNEQFF. Using reference TRBV5-1 and TRBJ2-1 for the parts outside the CDR3, the full variable domain is KAGVTQTPRYLIKTRGQQVTLSCSPISGHRSVSWYQQTPGQGLQFLFEYFSETQRNKGNFPGRFSGRQFSNSRSEMNVSTLELGDSALYLCTSNILLAVTYNEQFFGPGTRLTVL.